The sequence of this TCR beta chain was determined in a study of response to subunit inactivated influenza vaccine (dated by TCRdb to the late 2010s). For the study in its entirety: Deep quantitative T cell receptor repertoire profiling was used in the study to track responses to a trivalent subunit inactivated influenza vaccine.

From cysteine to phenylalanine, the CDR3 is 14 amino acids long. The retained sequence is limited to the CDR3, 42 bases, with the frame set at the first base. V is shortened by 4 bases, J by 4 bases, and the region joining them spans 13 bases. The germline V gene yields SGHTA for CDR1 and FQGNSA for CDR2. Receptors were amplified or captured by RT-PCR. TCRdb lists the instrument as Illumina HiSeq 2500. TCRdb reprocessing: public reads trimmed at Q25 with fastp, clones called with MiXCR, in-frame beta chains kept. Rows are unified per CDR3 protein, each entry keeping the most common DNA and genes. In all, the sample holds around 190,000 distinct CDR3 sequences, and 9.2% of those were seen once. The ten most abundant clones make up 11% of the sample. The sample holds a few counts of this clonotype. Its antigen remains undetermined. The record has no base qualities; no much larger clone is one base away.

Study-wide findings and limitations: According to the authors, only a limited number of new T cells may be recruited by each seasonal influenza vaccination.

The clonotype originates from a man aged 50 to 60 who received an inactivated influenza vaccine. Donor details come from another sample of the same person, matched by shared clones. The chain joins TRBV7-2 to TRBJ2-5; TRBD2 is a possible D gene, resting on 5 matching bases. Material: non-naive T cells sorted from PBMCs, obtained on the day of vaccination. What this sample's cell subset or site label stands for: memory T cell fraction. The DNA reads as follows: TGTGCCAGCAGCTCAGGACTTGGGCCAGAGACCCAGTACTTC. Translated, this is CASSSGLGPETQYF.